A selection of T cell receptor beta chains follows, all from one sample in a study of sequential checkpoint blockade in melanoma. The table came from immunoSEQ multiplex PCR; TCRdb's copy has only in-frame clones and leaves some out. The sample has approximately 40,000 clones, roughly 90% seen once. Here the sequenced sample was CD8+ T cells sorted from blood (inferred from file names), taken from a patient given nivolumab and ipilimumab in sequence. These receptors were collected from a human donor with melanoma. Both conserved end residues are part of each CDR3. The D gene is left open where the match is weak. Some rows mark clone size as missing; the rest say once, few, many or name a class of expanded clone.

V gene	clone size	J gene	D gene	CDR3 DNA	CDR3 protein
TRBV28	.	TRBJ2-1	TRBD1	TGTGCCAGCAGCCTAAAACAGGGGTTGGACTACAATGAGCAGTTCTTC	CASSLKQGLDYNEQFF
TRBV19	.	TRBJ2-1	.	TGTGCCAGTAGTATAATTCATGCCGGAGGGAATGAGCAGTTCTTC	CASSIIHAGGNEQFF
TRBV6-1	few	TRBJ2-1	.	TGTGCCAGCAGTCGTGGGGCCCACAATGAGCAGTTCTTC	CASSRGAHNEQFF
TRBV6-4	.	TRBJ2-1	.	TGTGCCAGCTCTGCGGGGGCTTACAATGAGCAGTTCTTC	CASSAGAYNEQFF
TRBV7-2	.	TRBJ2-7	.	TGTGCCAGCAGCCCCTGGCAGGGCCCCTACGAGCAGTACTTC	CASSPWQGPYEQYF
TRBV7-2	.	TRBJ2-7	TRBD1	TGTGCCAGCAGCTTAGGGTTCGGGGGACAGGGACCCCGCGAGCAGTACTTC	CASSLGFGGQGPREQYF
TRBV10-2	.	TRBJ2-1	.	TGCGCCAGCACCCCATCCTACAATGAGCAGTTCTTC	CASTPSYNEQFF
TRBV7-9	.	TRBJ2-2	TRBD2	TGTGCCAGCAGCTATTCTAGCGGGAGGGCCCGTGACGGGGAGCTGTTTTTT	CASSYSSGRARDGELFF
TRBV2	.	TRBJ2-7	TRBD2	TGTGCCAGCATCATTTTAGCGGGGACCGAGCAGTACTTC	CASIILAGTEQYF
TRBV11-2	once	TRBJ1-1	.	TGTGCCAGCAGTAGTACGCTTGAAGCTTTCTTT	CASSSTLEAFF
TRBV5-5	.	TRBJ2-1	.	TGTGCCAGCATCCCCGACCCTCCGGGTTACAATGAGCAGTTCTTC	CASIPDPPGYNEQFF
TRBV4-1	.	TRBJ1-4	.	TGCGCCAGCAGCCAAGTAGCAGGGTACGGTAATGAAAAACTGTTTTTT	CASSQVAGYGNEKLFF
TRBV5-1	.	TRBJ2-1	TRBD2	TGCGCCAGCAGCCACCTTAATGCGGGAGGGCCAAATGAGCAGTTCTTC	CASSHLNAGGPNEQFF
TRBV27	.	TRBJ2-7	TRBD2	TGTGCCAGCAGTTTATCGACTAGCGGGAACAGCGAGCAGTACTTC	CASSLSTSGNSEQYF
TRBV28	few	TRBJ2-3	TRBD1	TGTGCCAGCAGTTTATTACCGGGACAGGGCACAGATACGCAGTATTTT	CASSLLPGQGTDTQYF
TRBV7-2	.	TRBJ2-7	TRBD1	TGTGCCAGCAGCTCAACGTCGACAGGGGGGTACGAGCAGTACTTC	CASSSTSTGGYEQYF
TRBV7-9	once	TRBJ1-1	.	TGTGCCAGCAGCTTAACGGACACGTACCCGAACACTGAAGCTTTCTTT	CASSLTDTYPNTEAFF
TRBV19	.	TRBJ1-1	TRBD1	TGTGCCAGTAACTTACAGGGGGCGGCTGAAGCTTTCTTT	CASNLQGAAEAFF
TRBV9	.	TRBJ2-1	.	TGTGCCAGCAGCGTAGTTGGACAGAGCTCCTACAATGAGCAGTTCTTC	CASSVVGQSSYNEQFF
TRBV27	once	TRBJ2-7	TRBD1	TGTACCAATTTTTCAGCCGGGTGCGGGACAGGGGGACCCTACGAGCAGTACTTC	CTNFSAGCGTGGPYEQYF
TRBV7-6	few	TRBJ1-3	.	TGTGCCAGCAGCCCCGACTTCGGAAACACCATATATTTT	CASSPDFGNTIYF
TRBV6-5	.	TRBJ1-2	TRBD1	TGTGCCAGCAGTGGGACAGGGGCTAACTATGGCTACACCTTC	CASSGTGANYGYTF
TRBV29-1	.	TRBJ2-2	TRBD1	TGCAGCGTCCGCGGGACAGGAGTGGCCACCGGGGAGCTGTTTTTT	CSVRGTGVATGELFF
TRBV19	.	TRBJ1-2	TRBD1	TGTGCCAGTAGTATAGGACAGGGGCAGTGGTATGGCTACACCTTC	CASSIGQGQWYGYTF
TRBV27	.	TRBJ2-7	TRBD1	TGTGCCAGCAGTTTATCCGGGACAGGGGTCTCCGAGCAGTACTTC	CASSLSGTGVSEQYF
TRBV9	once	TRBJ2-5	.	TGTGCCAGCAGCGCGACAGGCACGCAAGAGACCCAGTACTTC	CASSATGTQETQYF
TRBV27	.	TRBJ2-3	.	TGTGCCAGCACCCAGCCAGGGGCAGATACGCAGTATTTT	CASTQPGADTQYF
TRBV4-1	.	TRBJ1-5	.	TGCGCCAGCAGCCAGGGCAGAGATCAGCCCCAGCATTTT	CASSQGRDQPQHF
TRBV14	.	TRBJ2-2	TRBD1	TGTGCCAGCAGCCTGCAGGGGGCGGGCACCGGGGAGCTGTTTTTT	CASSLQGAGTGELFF
TRBV4-1	once	TRBJ2-3	TRBD2	TGCGCCAGCAGCCAAGTGGGGAGACTAGCGGGAGGGCCGATAGATACGCAGTATTTT	CASSQVGRLAGGPIDTQYF
TRBV6-1	.	TRBJ2-1	.	TGTGCCAGCAGTGACAGGGGAGATGAGCAGTTCTTC	CASSDRGDEQFF
TRBV7-8	.	TRBJ1-1	TRBD1	TGTGCCAGCAGCTACAGGGGATACACTGAAGCTTTCTTT	CASSYRGYTEAFF
TRBV6-5	.	TRBJ1-1	.	TGTGCCAGCAGTTACTCTGCGGGGGGTGGTGAAGCTTTCTTT	CASSYSAGGGEAFF
TRBV10-2	.	TRBJ2-1	TRBD1	TGCGCCAGCAGTGTGGCCAGGGGGAATGAGCAGTTCTTC	CASSVARGNEQFF
TRBV19	.	TRBJ1-2	.	TGTGCCAGTAGTATCCACCGACAAGTTGATGGCTACACCTTC	CASSIHRQVDGYTF
TRBV15	.	TRBJ1-1	.	TGTGCCACCAGCAGACAGGGGAGCACTGAAGCTTTCTTT	CATSRQGSTEAFF
TRBV7-3	.	TRBJ1-1	TRBD1	TGTGCCAGCAGCTCCGAAGGGGGCGTTTACACTGAAGCTTTCTTT	CASSSEGGVYTEAFF
TRBV15	.	TRBJ2-4	.	TGTGCCACCAGCCATCCGGACAGTCTAAACATTCAGTACTTC	CATSHPDSLNIQYF
TRBV7-9	.	TRBJ2-7	.	TGTGCCAGCAGACAAAGCACTAGCAAATCCTACGAGCAGTACTTC	CASRQSTSKSYEQYF
TRBV7-6	.	TRBJ1-1	TRBD1	TGTGCCAGCAGCCCTGAAACGGGACAGAGGAACACTGAAGCTTTCTTT	CASSPETGQRNTEAFF
TRBV19	.	TRBJ2-2	TRBD2	TGTGCCAGTAGTATAATGGGGGGGTCGGCCACCGGGGAGCTGTTTTTT	CASSIMGGSATGELFF
TRBV4-1	.	TRBJ1-1	.	TGCGCCAGCAGCCTTCAAGCAGGGGTTCACGCTGAAGCTTTCTTT	CASSLQAGVHAEAFF
TRBV7-2	.	TRBJ2-3	TRBD2	TGTGCCAGCAGCCCTTTTGGGGGCGAGACTAGCGGCACAGATACGCAGTATTTT	CASSPFGGETSGTDTQYF
TRBV7-6	.	TRBJ2-5	TRBD1	TGTGCCAGCAGCTTAGCGCCGGACAGGGTCGGGGAGACCCAGTACTTC	CASSLAPDRVGETQYF
TRBV7-9	.	TRBJ1-1	.	TGTGCCAGCACGGGTTGGAACACTGAAGCTTTCTTT	CASTGWNTEAFF
TRBV6-1	.	TRBJ1-3	TRBD1	TGTGCCAGCAGTGACGGCAGGGGGTGGGACACCATATATTTT	CASSDGRGWDTIYF
TRBV6-1	.	TRBJ1-1	.	TGTGCCAGCAGTGAACGGGGGAACTGGAACACTGAAGCTTTCTTT	CASSERGNWNTEAFF